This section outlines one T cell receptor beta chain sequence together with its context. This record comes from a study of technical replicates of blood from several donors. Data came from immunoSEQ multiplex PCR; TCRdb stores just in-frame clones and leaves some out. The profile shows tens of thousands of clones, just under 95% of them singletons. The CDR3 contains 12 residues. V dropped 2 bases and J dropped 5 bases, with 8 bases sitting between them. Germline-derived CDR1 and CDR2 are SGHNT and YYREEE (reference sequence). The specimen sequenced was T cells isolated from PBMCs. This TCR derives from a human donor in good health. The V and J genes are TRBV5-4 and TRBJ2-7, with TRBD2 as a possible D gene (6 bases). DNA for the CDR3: TGTGCCAGCAGCTTCGGACTAAACGAGCAGTACTTC. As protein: CASSFGLNEQYF.